The 10 T cell receptor beta chains presented below share a single source sample, sequenced in a study of cytotoxic CD8 clonotypes in ibrutinib-treated CLL. Assay: immunoSEQ multiplex PCR; the TCRdb copy retains only in-frame clones and omits some. This sample has more than 200,000 clones, with around three quarters found just once. Sequences were derived from PBMCs, sampled after 24 months of ibrutinib treatment. The receptors come from a human donor with chronic lymphocytic leukemia.

The genes are TRBV6-5 and TRBJ2-3; 11 bases match TRBD2. J lost 4 bases, V lost 4 bases, and 7 bases had no gene match. From germline, CDR1 is MNHEY and CDR2 SVGAGI. The CDR3 consists of 16 residues. CDR3 bases: TGTGCCAGCAGTTTGCTAGCGGGAGGACTATCAGATACGCAGTATTTT. It is translated as CASSLLAGGLSDTQYF.

The chain combines TRBV30 with TRBJ2-1; 7 nucleotides align to TRBD2. The V segment lost 2 bases and the J segment 10 bases; nucleotides outside the gene matches: 8. The CDR3 is made up of 13 amino acids. Germline V gives CDR1 GTSNPN, CDR2 SVGIG (reference sequence). The CDR3 nucleotides are TGTGCCTGGAGTTCCTGCGGGAGTTGCGAGCAGTTCTTC. The encoded protein is CAWSSCGSCEQFF.

This clone was found once. The V and J genes are TRBV7-3 and TRBJ2-5; D gene unclear. The CDR3 is 13 residues long. Per the germline V gene, CDR1 is SGHTA and CDR2 is FQGTGA. V was clipped by 5 bases and J by 7 bases, with 14 bases between them. In DNA form, the CDR3 reads TGTGCCAGCAGCCCAGACGACCGAGGGACCCAGTACTTC. Protein sequence: CASSPDDRGTQYF.

The genes are TRBV9 and TRBJ1-2; a possible D gene is TRBD1 (5 bases). CDR1 is SGDLS, CDR2 YYNGEE, per germline. The CDR3 consists of 14 residues. V lost 0 bases, J lost 8 bases, and 14 bases lay in between. This chain's CDR3 is CASSVDAGYEGYTF. The CDR3 nucleotides are TGTGCCAGCAGCGTAGATGCAGGGTATGAAGGCTACACCTTC.

The chain combines TRBV27 with TRBJ1-3; no clear D gene. The CDR3 is 15 amino acids. V shed 4 bases and J shed 0 bases, with 10 bases lying between them. Germline V lookup: CDR1 MNHEY, CDR2 SMNVEV (reference sequence). CDR3 DNA: TGTGCCAGCAGTTCGAGACACGACTCTGGAAACACCATATATTTT. Amino acid sequence: CASSSRHDSGNTIYF.

V is TRBV19 and J is TRBJ2-5; D is undetermined. The CDR3 totals 12 residues. V was clipped by 4 bases and J by 2 bases, with 5 bases between them. The germline CDR1 and CDR2 sequences are LNHDA and SQIVND (reference sequence). CDR3 sequence (DNA): TGTGCCAGTAGTAGATTGCAAGAGACCCAGTACTTC. It yields the protein CASSRLQETQYF.

V is TRBV29-1 and J is TRBJ2-5; perhaps D is TRBD1 or TRBD2 (6 bases each). CDR3 size: 13 residues. Germline lookup yields CDR1 SQVTM and CDR2 ANQGSEA. V lost 7 bases, J lost 5 bases, and 17 bases lay in between. CDR3 bases: TGCAGCGGTAGCCCGGGGGCGGGGGAGACCCAGTACTTC. As protein: CSGSPGAGETQYF.

The chain uses TRBV29-1 and TRBJ2-3; TRBD1 might be the D (5 bases). In germline, CDR1 is SQVTM, CDR2 ANQGSEA. Trimming removed 6 bases from V and 4 bases from J, with 29 bases in between. This CDR3 is built from 18 residues. The DNA of the CDR3 is TGCAGCGTGCTACCGGACATACCCAGACACACTCCGGCAGATACGCAGTATTTT. Translated, it gives CSVLPDIPRHTPADTQYF.

This clone turned up a few times. The rearrangement uses TRBV9 and TRBJ1-2; D is unresolved. V lost 4 bases and J 6 bases, leaving 10 bases between the germline ends. This CDR3 contains 12 residues. The germline V gene has CDR1 SGDLS and CDR2 YYNGEE. The CDR3 sequence is CASSPHKDGYTF. CDR3 DNA: TGTGCCAGCAGCCCGCACAAAGATGGCTACACCTTC.

The chain links TRBV6-5 to TRBJ2-2; the D is unclear. The V gene lost 8 bases and the J gene lost 8 bases, with 9 bases spanning the gap. This CDR3 contains 11 residues. Germline loops: CDR1 MNHEY, CDR2 SVGAGI. The CDR3 DNA reads TGTGCCAGCGCCGCAAAAGGGGAGCTGTTTTTT. This gives the protein CASAAKGELFF.